Detailed here is one TCR beta chain. The data were taken from a study of CD8 T cells in Susac syndrome. Germline V lookup: CDR1 MDHEN, CDR2 SYDVKM. CDR3 size: 13 residues. The V end was cut by 8 bases, the J end by 6 bases, with 13 bases between. When the RNA was reverse transcribed, random hexamers were used with an input of roughly 0.5 to 1 ug. TCRdb called the immunoSEQ multiplex PCR reads again in MiXCR, with one record for every CDR3 protein. The sample includes about 250,000 distinct CDR3 sequences, 93% of them seen just once. This clonotype was sampled from a human donor with multiple sclerosis. This sequence joins TRBV28 and TRBJ2-2, with TRBD1 as a possible D gene (5 bases). Material: CD4+ T cells from PBMCs. CDR3 in amino acids: CASWAQGPGELFF. The CDR3 DNA follows: TGTGCCAGCTGGGCTCAGGGTCCCGGGGAGCTGTTTTTT.